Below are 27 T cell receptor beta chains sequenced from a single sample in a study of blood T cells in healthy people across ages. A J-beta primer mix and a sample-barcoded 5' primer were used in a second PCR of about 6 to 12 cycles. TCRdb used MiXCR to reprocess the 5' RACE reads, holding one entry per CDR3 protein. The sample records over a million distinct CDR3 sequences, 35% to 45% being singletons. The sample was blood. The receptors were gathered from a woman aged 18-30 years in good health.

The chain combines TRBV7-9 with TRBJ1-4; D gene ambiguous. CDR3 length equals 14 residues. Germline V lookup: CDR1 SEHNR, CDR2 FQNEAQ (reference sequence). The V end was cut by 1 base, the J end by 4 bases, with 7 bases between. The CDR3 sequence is CASSLGQINEKLFF. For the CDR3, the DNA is TGTGCCAGCAGCTTAGGGCAGATTAATGAAAAACTGTTTTTT.

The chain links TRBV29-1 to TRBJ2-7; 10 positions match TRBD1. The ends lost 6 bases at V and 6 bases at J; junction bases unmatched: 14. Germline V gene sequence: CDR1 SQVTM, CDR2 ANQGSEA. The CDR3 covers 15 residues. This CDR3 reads CSVIRGGQGLREQYF. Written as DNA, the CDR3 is TGCAGCGTAATCCGCGGGGGACAGGGGTTGCGCGAGCAGTACTTC.

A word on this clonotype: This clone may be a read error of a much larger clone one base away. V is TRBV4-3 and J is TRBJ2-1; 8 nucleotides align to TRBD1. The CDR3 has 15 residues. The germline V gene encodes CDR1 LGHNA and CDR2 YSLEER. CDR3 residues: CASSQDRVSYDEQFF. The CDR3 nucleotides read TGCGCCAGCAGTCAGGACAGGGTATCCTACGATGAGCAGTTCTTC.

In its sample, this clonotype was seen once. CDR3: CSVLPPTNYGYTF. The CDR3 bases are TGCAGCGTTTTGCCACCTACTAACTATGGCTACACCTTC. V usage is TRBV29-1 and J usage is TRBJ1-2; D remains unclear. Germline CDR1 SQVTM, CDR2 ANQGSEA. With 5 bases removed from V and 0 bases from J, the gap between germline ends came to 10 bases. CDR3 length: 13 residues.

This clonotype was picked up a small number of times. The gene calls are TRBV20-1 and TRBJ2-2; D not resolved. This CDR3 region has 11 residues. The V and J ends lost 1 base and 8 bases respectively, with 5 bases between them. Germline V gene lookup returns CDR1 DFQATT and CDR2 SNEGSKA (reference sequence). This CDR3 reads CSARGDGELFF. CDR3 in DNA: TGCAGTGCTAGAGGGGATGGGGAGCTGTTTTTT.

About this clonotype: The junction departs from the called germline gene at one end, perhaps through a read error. The CDR3: CRARDLGNEQFF. The CDR3 DNA is TGCAGGGCTAGAGATCTAGGCAATGAGCAGTTCTTC. This sequence joins TRBV20-1 and TRBJ2-1; no reliable D call. The CDR3 is made up of 12 amino acids. Germline CDR1 is DFQATT and CDR2 is SNEGSKA (reference sequence).

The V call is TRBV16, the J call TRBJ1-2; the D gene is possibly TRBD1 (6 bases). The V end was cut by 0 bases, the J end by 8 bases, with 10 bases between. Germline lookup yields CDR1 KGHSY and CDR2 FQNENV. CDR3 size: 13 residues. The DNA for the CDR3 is TGTGCCAGCAGCCAATCGGGACAACTAGGCTACACCTTC. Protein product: CASSQSGQLGYTF. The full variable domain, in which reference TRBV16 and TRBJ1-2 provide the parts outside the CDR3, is GEEVAQTPKHLVRGEGQKAKLYCAPIKGHSYVFWYQQVLKNEFKFLISFQNENVFDETGMPKERFSAKCLPNSPCSLEIQATKLEDSAVYFCASSQSGQLGYTFGSGTRLTVV.

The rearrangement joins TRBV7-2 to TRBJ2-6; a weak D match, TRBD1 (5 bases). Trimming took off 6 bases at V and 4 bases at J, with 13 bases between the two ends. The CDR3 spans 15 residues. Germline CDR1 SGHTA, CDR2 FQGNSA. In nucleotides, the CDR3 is TGTGCCAGCAGATTCAGGGATCAGGGGGCCAACGTCCTGACTTTC. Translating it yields CASRFRDQGANVLTF.

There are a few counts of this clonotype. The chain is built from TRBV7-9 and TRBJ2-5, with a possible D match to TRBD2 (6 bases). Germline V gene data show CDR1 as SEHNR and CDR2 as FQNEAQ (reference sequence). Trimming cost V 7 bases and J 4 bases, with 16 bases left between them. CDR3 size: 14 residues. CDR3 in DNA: TGTGCCAGCACCAGGCTCCAGGGAGGAGAGACCCAGTACTTC. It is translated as CASTRLQGGETQYF.

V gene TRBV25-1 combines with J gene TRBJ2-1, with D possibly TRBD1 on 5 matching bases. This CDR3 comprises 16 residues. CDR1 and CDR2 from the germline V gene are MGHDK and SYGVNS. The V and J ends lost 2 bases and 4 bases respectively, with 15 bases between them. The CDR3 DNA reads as TGTGCCAGCAGTGAAAGAAGCCAGGGCCGATACAATGAGCAGTTCTTC. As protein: CASSERSQGRYNEQFF.

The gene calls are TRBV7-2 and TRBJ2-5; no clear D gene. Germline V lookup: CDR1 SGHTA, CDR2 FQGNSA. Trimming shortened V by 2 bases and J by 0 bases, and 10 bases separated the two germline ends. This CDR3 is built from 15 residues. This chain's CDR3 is CASSLISGNQETQYF. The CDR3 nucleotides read TGTGCCAGCAGCTTAATCTCGGGCAACCAAGAGACCCAGTACTTC.

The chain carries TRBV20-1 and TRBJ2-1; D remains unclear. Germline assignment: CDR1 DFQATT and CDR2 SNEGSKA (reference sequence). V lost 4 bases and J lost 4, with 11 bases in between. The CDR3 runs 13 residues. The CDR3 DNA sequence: TGCAGTGCTATGCACAGCCTTTACAATGAGCAGTTCTTC. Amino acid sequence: CSAMHSLYNEQFF.

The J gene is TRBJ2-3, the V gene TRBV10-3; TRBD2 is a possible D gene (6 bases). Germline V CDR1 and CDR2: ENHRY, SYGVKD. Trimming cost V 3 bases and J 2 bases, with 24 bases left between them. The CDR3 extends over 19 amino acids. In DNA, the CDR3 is TGTGCCATCAGTGACAGGATTTTGGGGACTGGCGGGGTCACAGATACGCAGTATTTT. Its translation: CAISDRILGTGGVTDTQYF.

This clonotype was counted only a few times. The CDR3 protein is CASSWRGKVGTQYF. For the CDR3, the DNA is TGTGCCAGCAGTTGGAGGGGAAAAGTCGGGACCCAGTACTTC. The chain uses TRBV7-9 and TRBJ2-5; maybe TRBD2 (6 bases). Deletions cut 6 bases from V and 7 bases from J, with 18 bases between. Germline-derived CDR1 and CDR2 are SEHNR and FQNEAQ (reference sequence). The CDR3 length is 14 residues.

CDR3 nucleotide sequence: TGTGCCATCAGTGAGTCGGGGACTAGATACAATGAGCAGTACTTC. The encoded protein is CAISESGTRYNEQYF. The chain joins TRBV10-3 to TRBJ2-5, with 8 bases identical to TRBD2. Germline assignment: CDR1 ENHRY and CDR2 SYGVKD. The length of the CDR3 is 15 residues. Losses at the gene ends were 0 bases for V and 11 bases for J; bases not matched to a gene: 11.

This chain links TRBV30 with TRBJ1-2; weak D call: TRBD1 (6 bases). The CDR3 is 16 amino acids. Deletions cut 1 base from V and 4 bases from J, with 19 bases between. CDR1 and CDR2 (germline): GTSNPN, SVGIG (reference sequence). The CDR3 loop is CAWSDHSGGLIYGYTF. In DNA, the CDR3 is TGTGCCTGGAGTGATCACTCGGGGGGGCTGATCTATGGCTACACCTTC.

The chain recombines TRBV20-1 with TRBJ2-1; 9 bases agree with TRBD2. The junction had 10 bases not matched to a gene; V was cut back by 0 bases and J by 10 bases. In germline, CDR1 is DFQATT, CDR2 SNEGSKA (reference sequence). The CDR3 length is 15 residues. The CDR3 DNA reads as TGCAGTGCTAGAGATGTTCGAGCGGGGGGTAGCGAGCAGTTCTTC. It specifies CSARDVRAGGSEQFF.

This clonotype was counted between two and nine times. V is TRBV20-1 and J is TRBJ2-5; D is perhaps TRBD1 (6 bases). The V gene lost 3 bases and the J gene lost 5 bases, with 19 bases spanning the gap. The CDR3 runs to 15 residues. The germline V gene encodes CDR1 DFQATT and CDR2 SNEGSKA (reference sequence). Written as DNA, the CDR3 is TGCAGTGCTAGGGGCAGGGGCCAGGTCCAGGAGACCCAGTACTTC. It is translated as CSARGRGQVQETQYF.

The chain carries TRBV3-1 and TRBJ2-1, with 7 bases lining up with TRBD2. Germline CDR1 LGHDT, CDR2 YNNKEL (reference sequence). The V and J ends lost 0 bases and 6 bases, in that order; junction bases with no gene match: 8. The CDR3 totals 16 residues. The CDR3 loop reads CASSQETSTPPNEQFF. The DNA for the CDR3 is TGTGCCAGCAGCCAAGAGACTAGCACTCCCCCCAATGAGCAGTTCTTC.

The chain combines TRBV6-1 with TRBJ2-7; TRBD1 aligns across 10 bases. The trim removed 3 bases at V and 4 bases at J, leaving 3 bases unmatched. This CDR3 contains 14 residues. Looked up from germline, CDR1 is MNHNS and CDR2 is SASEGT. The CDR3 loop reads CASSEGQGFYEQYF. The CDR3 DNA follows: TGTGCCAGCAGTGAGGGACAGGGGTTTTACGAGCAGTACTTC.

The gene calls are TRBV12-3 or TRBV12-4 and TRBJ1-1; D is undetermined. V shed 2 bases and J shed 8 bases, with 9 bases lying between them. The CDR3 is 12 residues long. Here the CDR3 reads CASSLISTEAFF. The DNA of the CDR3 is TGTGCCAGCAGTTTAATCTCGACAGAAGCTTTCTTT.

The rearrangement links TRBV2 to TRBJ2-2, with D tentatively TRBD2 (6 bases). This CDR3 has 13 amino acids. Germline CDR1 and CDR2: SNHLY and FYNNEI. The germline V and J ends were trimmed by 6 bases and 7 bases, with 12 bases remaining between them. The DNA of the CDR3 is TGTGCCAGCAGCTCTAGCGAGGACGGGGAGCTGTTTTTT. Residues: CASSSSEDGELFF. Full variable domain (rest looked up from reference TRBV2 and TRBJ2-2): EPEVTQTPSHQVTQMGQEVILRCVPISNHLYFYWYRQILGQKVEFLVSFYNNEISEKSEIFDDQFSVERPDGSNFTLKIRSTKLEDSAMYFCASSSSEDGELFFGEGSRLTVL.

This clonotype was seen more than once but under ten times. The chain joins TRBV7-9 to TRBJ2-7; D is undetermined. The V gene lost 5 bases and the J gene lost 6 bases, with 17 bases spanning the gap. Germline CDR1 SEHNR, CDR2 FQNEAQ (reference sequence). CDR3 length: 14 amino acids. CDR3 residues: CASSITLSPSEQYF. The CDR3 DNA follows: TGTGCCAGCAGCATAACCCTTTCCCCCTCCGAGCAGTACTTC. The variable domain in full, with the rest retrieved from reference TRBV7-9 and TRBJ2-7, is DTGVSQNPRHKITKRGQNVTFRCDPISEHNRLYWYRQTLGQGPEFLTYFQNEAQLEKSRLLSDRFSAERPKGSFSTLEIQRTEQGDSAMYLCASSITLSPSEQYFGPGTRLTVT.

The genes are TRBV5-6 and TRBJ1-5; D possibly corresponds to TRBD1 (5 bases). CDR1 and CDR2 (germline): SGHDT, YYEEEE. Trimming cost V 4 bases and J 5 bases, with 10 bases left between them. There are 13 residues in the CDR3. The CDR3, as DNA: TGTGCCAGCAGCCAGGGCTTTGATCAGCCCCAGCATTTT. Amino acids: CASSQGFDQPQHF.

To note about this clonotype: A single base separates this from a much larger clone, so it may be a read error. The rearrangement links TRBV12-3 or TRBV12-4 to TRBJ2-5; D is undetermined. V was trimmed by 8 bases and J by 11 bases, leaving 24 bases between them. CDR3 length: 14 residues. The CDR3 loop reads CASQKTANYNEQYF. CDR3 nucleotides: TGTGCCAGCCAAAAAACGGCTAACTACAATGAGCAGTACTTC.

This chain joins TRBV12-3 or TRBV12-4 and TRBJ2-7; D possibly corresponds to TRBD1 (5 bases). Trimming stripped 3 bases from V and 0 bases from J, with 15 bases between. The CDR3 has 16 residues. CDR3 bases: TGTGCCAGCAGTTTCCCCGAGACAACAGGCTCCTACGAGCAGTACTTC. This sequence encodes CASSFPETTGSYEQYF.

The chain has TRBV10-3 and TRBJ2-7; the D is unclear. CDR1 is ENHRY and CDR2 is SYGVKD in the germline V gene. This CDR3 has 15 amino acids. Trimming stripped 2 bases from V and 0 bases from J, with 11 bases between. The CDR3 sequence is CAISEGYPSSYEQYF. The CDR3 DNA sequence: TGTGCCATCAGTGAGGGGTATCCGAGCTCCTACGAGCAGTACTTC.